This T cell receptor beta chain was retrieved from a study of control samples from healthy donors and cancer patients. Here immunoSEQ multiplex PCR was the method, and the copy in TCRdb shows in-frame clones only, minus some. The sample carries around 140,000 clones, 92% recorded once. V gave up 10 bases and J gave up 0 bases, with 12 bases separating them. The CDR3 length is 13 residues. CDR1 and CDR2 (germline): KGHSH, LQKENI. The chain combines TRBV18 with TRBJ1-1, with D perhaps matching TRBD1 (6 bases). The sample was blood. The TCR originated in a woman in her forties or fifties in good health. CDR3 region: CATMGQMNTEAFF. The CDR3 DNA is TGTGCCACCATGGGACAAATGAACACTGAAGCTTTCTTT.